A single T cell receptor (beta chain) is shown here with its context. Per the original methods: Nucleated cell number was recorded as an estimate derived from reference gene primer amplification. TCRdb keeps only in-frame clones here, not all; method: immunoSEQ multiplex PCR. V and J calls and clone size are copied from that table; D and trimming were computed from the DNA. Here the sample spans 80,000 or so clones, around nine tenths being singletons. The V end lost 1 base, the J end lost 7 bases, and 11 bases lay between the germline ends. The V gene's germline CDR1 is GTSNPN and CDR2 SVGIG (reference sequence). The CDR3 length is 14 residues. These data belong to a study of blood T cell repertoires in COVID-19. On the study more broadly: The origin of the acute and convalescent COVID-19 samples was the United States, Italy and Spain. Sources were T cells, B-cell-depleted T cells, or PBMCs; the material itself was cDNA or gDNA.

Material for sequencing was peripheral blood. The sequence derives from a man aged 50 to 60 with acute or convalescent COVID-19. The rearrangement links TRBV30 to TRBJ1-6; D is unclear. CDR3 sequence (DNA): TGTGCCTGGAGTGGCCCCCGGGGAAATTCACCCCTCCACTTT. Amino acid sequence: CAWSGPRGNSPLHF.